This T cell receptor beta chain was sequenced in a study of blood T cell repertoires in COVID-19. Overall study context: Researchers got acute and convalescent COVID-19 samples from the United States, Italy and Spain. Sample material is recorded as cDNA or gDNA derived from T cells, B-cell-depleted T cells, or PBMCs.

The germline V gene has CDR1 WSHSY and CDR2 SAAADI. Trimming took 2 bases from V and 6 from J; bases not matched to a gene: 1. This CDR3 contains 15 residues. Generated by immunoSEQ multiplex PCR, the TCRdb table keeps only in-frame clones and is missing some. The sample consists of tens of thousands of clones, almost 85% of them appearing once. Specimen: peripheral blood. This receptor was obtained from a human donor in a cohort sampled during active COVID-19. This rearrangement joins TRBV10-2 to TRBJ2-1, with 13 bases matching TRBD2. CDR3 sequence reads: CASSETSGGANEQFF. The CDR3 bases are TGCGCCAGCAGTGAGACTAGCGGGGGGGCCAATGAGCAGTTCTTC.